The rows below give T cell receptor beta chains drawn from one sample of a study of post-analysis software for immune sequencing data. One entry per CDR3 protein, called by TCRdb with MiXCR from the PCR reads. The sample holds roughly 150,000 distinct CDR3 sequences, 36% seen once. Sequencing was performed on blood, taken after autologous hematopoietic stem cell transplantation. The source of these receptors is a girl aged 5 to 17 with multiple sclerosis. The CDR3 runs from the conserved cysteine through the conserved F or W. The D gene is left open where the match is weak. Size tells how often a clone was seen (once, few, many) or the class of an expanded clone, and some rows leave it out.

d_gene	v_gene	abundance	j_gene	CDR3nt	CDR3aa
TRBD1	TRBV7-9	few	TRBJ1-2	TGTGCCAGCAGCACCGGACAGGGGGCTGATGGCTACACCTTC	CASSTGQGADGYTF
.	TRBV10-3	.	TRBJ1-4	TGTGCCATCGGGAGGGTTAGTAATGAAAAACTGTTTTTT	CAIGRVSNEKLFF
.	TRBV15	few	TRBJ2-5	TGTGCCACCAGCAGAGATCATGCCCTAGGTCGAGGAGAGACCCAGTACTTC	CATSRDHALGRGETQYF
.	TRBV29-1	few	TRBJ2-5	TGCAGCGTTGGGTACGGGGAGACCCAGTACTTC	CSVGYGETQYF
.	TRBV7-2	.	TRBJ2-1	TGTGCCAGCAGCCCAGAGGGCCTCAACAATGAGCAGTTCTTC	CASSPEGLNNEQFF
.	TRBV9	.	TRBJ1-6	TGTACCAGCAGCGTAGAGGGGACCGCTAACTCAGCCCTCCACTTT	CTSSVEGTANSALHF
.	TRBV10-2	.	TRBJ2-1	TGCGCCAGCAGGACAGAGATTCCTGAGCAGTTCTTC	CASRTEIPEQFF
TRBD2	TRBV20-1	.	TRBJ2-1	TGCAGTGCTAGCGGGACTAGCGGGACCCCAATCGTGGGTGATGAGCAGTTCTTC	CSASGTSGTPIVGDEQFF
.	TRBV27	few	TRBJ2-7	TGTGCCAGCAGTTTAAATGGCGGAACCTACGAGCAGTACTTC	CASSLNGGTYEQYF
.	TRBV28	few	TRBJ2-7	TGTGCCAGCAGTTTCGGGGTAGGGGCGAACTACGAGCAGTACTTC	CASSFGVGANYEQYF
.	TRBV24-1	.	TRBJ2-1	TGTGCCACCAGTGAGATGGGGCTAAGGACCTACAATGAGCAGTTCTTC	CATSEMGLRTYNEQFF
.	TRBV14	.	TRBJ2-7	TGTGCCAACAGCCAATCCCGAGGGGCCCACGAGCAGTACTTC	CANSQSRGAHEQYF
.	TRBV20-1	once	TRBJ2-5	TGCAGTGCCATGACCGGGACTTCACAAGAGACCCAGTACTTC	CSAMTGTSQETQYF
.	TRBV5-6	many	TRBJ2-7	TGTGCCAGCAGCTTGGGGTGGGGCGGAACCTACGAGCAGTACTTC	CASSLGWGGTYEQYF
.	TRBV12-3/TRBV12-4	.	TRBJ2-5	TGTGCCAGCAGTCCCACAAAGACTAACGGGAGTGAGACCCAGTACTTC	CASSPTKTNGSETQYF
TRBD2	TRBV3-1	few	TRBJ2-5	TGTGCCAGCAGTCTTAGCGGGAGTCAAGAGACCCAGTACTTC	CASSLSGSQETQYF
TRBD1	TRBV2	.	TRBJ1-2	TGTGCCAGGCCTACCGGACAGGGCAAAATAGGCTACACCTTC	CARPTGQGKIGYTF
.	TRBV10-3	.	TRBJ2-3	TGTGCCATCAGGAGTGCAGGGGAGGGAGATACGCAGTATTTT	CAIRSAGEGDTQYF
TRBD1	TRBV19	once	TRBJ2-2	TGTGCCAGTAGTATAACGACAGGGGACTTCACCGGGGAGCTGTTTTTT	CASSITTGDFTGELFF
.	TRBV10-3	.	TRBJ2-1	TGTGCCATAACCACGTCCCAGGGGAAGGGCCGGGGCTACAATGAGCAGTTCTTC	CAITTSQGKGRGYNEQFF
.	TRBV11-2	.	TRBJ1-3	TGTGCCAGCAGTCCTAGTCCAGGGGCTGGAAACACCATATATTTT	CASSPSPGAGNTIYF
.	TRBV29-1	.	TRBJ2-3	TGCAGCGTAGACCTGACTAGCCCCCAGGGGACGCAGTATTTT	CSVDLTSPQGTQYF
TRBD1	TRBV20-1	.	TRBJ2-5	TGCGCTCTCAGGGGGCACGAGACCCAGTACTTC	CALRGHETQYF
.	TRBV5-6	.	TRBJ2-1	TGTGCCAGCAGCCGGACCGACCGCGGATACTACAATGAGCAGTTCTTC	CASSRTDRGYYNEQFF
.	TRBV2	.	TRBJ1-2	TGTGCCAGCAAAGGGACACCTAATGGCTACACCTTC	CASKGTPNGYTF
.	TRBV19	few	TRBJ2-5	TGTGCCAGTAGCCAAGGCCCCCGGGAGACCCAGTACTTC	CASSQGPRETQYF
TRBD2	TRBV20-1	.	TRBJ2-7	TGCAGTGCTAGAGGACTAGCCCAACACAATGAGCAGTACTTC	CSARGLAQHNEQYF